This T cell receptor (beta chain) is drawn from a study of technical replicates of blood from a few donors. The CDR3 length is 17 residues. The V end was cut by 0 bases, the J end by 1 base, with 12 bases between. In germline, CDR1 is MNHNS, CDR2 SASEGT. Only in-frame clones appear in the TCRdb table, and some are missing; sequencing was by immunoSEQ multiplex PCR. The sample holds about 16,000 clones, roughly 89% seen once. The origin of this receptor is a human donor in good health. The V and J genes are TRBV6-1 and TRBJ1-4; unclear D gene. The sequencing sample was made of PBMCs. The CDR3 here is CASSEALLRQTNEKLFF. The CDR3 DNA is TGTGCCAGCAGTGAAGCTCTTTTACGACAAACTAATGAAAAACTGTTTTTT.